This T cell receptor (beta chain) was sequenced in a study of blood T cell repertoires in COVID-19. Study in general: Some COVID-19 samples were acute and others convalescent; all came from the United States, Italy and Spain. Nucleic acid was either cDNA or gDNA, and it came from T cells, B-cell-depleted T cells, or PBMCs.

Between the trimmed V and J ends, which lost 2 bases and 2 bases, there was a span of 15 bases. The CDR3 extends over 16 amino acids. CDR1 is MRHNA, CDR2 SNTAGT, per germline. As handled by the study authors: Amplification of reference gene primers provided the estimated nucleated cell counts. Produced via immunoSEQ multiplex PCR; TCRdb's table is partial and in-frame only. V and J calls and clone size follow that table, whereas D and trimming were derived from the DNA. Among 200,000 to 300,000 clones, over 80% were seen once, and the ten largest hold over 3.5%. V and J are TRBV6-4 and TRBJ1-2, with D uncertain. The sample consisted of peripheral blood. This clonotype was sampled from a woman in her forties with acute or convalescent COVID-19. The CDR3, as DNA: TGTGCCAGCAGTGACGGTCCGGGGTTAGGGAACTATGGCTACACCTTC. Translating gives CASSDGPGLGNYGYTF.